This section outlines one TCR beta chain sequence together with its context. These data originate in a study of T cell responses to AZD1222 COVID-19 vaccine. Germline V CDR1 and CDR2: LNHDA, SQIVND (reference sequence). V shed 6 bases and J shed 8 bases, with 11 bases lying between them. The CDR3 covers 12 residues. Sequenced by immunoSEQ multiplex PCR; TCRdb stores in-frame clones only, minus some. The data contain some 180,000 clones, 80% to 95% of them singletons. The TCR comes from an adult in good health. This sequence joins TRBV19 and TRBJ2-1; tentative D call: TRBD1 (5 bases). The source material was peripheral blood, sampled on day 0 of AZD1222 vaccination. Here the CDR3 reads CASRVGAHEQFF. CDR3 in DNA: TGTGCCAGTAGAGTAGGGGCCCATGAGCAGTTCTTC. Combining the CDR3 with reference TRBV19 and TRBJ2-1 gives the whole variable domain DGGITQSPKYLFRKEGQNVTLSCEQNLNHDAMYWYRQDPGQGLRLIYYSQIVNDFQKGDIAEGYSVSREKKESFPLTVTSAQKNPTAFYLCASRVGAHEQFFGPGTRLTVL.